This T cell receptor (beta chain) was sequenced for a study of cytomegalovirus exposure and HLA in healthy donors. Whole-study results and caveats: Published work reported that the classifier diagnosed cytomegalovirus status with high specificity and sensitivity. When the data were analyzed later, several of the most significant clusters appeared to be linked to common viral pathogens. In a later analysis, HLA-C alleles had the fewest associated TCRs, DRB1 alleles the most.

13 Jbeta primers and 60 Vbeta primers were used for the PCR. Repertoires were generated with immunoSEQ multiplex PCR, while TCRdb's copy carries only in-frame clones and drops some. The sample contains some 110,000 clones, approximately 82% of which appear only once. Trimming shortened V by 0 bases and J by 3 bases, and 13 bases separated the two germline ends. The CDR3 sequence is 16 residues long. The germline gives CDR1 SEHNR, CDR2 FQNEAQ (reference sequence). Worth noting for this clone: Its target is not known.

Sequencing input: PBMCs. The V and J genes are TRBV7-9 and TRBJ2-3, with a weak D call TRBD1 (5 bases). The sequence came from a man between 35 and 55 years old in good health and CMV-seropositive. CDR3 sequence reads: CASSLALRGETDTQYF. Written as DNA, the CDR3 is TGTGCCAGCAGCTTAGCGCTTAGGGGCGAGACAGATACGCAGTATTTT.